These 20 T cell receptor beta chains came from one sample sequenced in a study of regulatory T cells in long-lasting Graves disease. Time point described: newly diagnosed GD, antithyroid drugs for less than 3 months. Researchers made the TCR library from RNA that was extracted from PBMCs. iRepertoire HTBI primers and Arm-PCR of CDR3 regions built TCR beta libraries. MiXCR, applied by TCRdb to the multiplex PCR reads, yields one record per CDR3 protein. Of roughly 500,000 distinct CDR3 sequences in the sample, around an eighth are singletons; the top ten hold roughly 9.7%. The data also belong to a second study, concerning T cells in Graves' hyperthyroidism and ophthalmopathy.

Sequencing was performed on peripheral blood mononuclear cells (PBMCs), taken at new diagnosis, from a patient treated with antithyroid drugs. The source is a man younger than 40 with Graves disease.

This clonotype was observed at least ten times. The chain employs TRBV18 and TRBJ2-1; D gene uncertain. The V gene lost 2 bases and the J gene lost 8 bases, with 13 bases spanning the gap. CDR3 size: 14 residues. Germline lookup yields CDR1 KGHSH and CDR2 LQKENI. The CDR3 nucleotides read TGTGCCAGCTCACCAGAGGTCCAATCCGATGAGCAGTTCTTC. Translated, it gives CASSPEVQSDEQFF.

This clonotype was recorded a few times. This CDR3 is CASSASMNSGNTIYF. DNA for the CDR3: TGTGCCAGCAGTGCGTCTATGAACTCTGGAAACACCATATATTTT. V usage is TRBV2 and J usage is TRBJ1-3; D is uncertain. The CDR3 is 15 amino acids. Germline V gene sequence: CDR1 SNHLY, CDR2 FYNNEI. Trimming cost V 4 bases and J 0 bases, with 10 bases left between them.

This clonotype was seen more than once but under ten times. V and J are TRBV3-1 and TRBJ1-5; perhaps TRBD1 as D (6 bases). V dropped 3 bases and J dropped 0 bases, with 9 bases sitting between them. The CDR3 has 15 amino acids. Looked up from germline, CDR1 is LGHDT and CDR2 is YNNKEL (reference sequence). The CDR3 region is CASSQGHRSNQPQHF. The DNA of the CDR3 is TGTGCCAGCAGCCAGGGACACCGTAGCAATCAGCCCCAGCATTTT.

This clonotype was counted at least ten times. The V gene is TRBV12-3 or TRBV12-4, the J gene TRBJ2-1, with D possibly matching TRBD2 (7 bases). V lost 7 bases and J 8 bases, leaving 21 bases between the germline ends. This CDR3 has 15 amino acids. The CDR3 spells CASKGEGTLGDEQFF. In nucleotides, the CDR3 is TGTGCCAGCAAGGGGGAGGGAACCCTTGGAGATGAGCAGTTCTTC.

In its sample, this clonotype was seen many times. The rearrangement uses TRBV7-2 and TRBJ2-1; 7 bases are shared with TRBD2. Germline assignment: CDR1 SGHTA and CDR2 FQGNSA. This CDR3 has 14 residues. V gave up 5 bases and J gave up 5 bases; unmatched junction bases: 6. CDR3 residues: CASSQSGTNNEQFF. The DNA for the CDR3 is TGTGCCAGCAGCCAATCCGGGACTAACAATGAGCAGTTCTTC.

This clonotype has just a few counts. No conserved phenylalanine or tryptophan is present at the end of the CDR3, so a read error is the likely explanation. This chain connects TRBV18 to TRBJ1-2; D is undetermined. V lost 2 bases, J lost 3 bases, and 7 bases lay in between. CDR1 and CDR2 from the germline V gene are KGHSH and LQKENI. This CDR3 spans 13 amino acids. CDR3 bases: TGTGCCAGCTCACCAGGGTCCGACTATGGCTACACCCTC. Encoded protein: CASSPGSDYGYTL.

On this clonotype: With a much larger clone just one base away, this may be a read error. Lacking the conserved final phenylalanine or tryptophan, this CDR3 likely reflects a read error. The chain combines TRBV20-1 with TRBJ2-3, with 7 bases aligning to TRBD1. Germline V gene data show CDR1 as DFQATT and CDR2 as SNEGSKA (reference sequence). The CDR3 loop spans 12 amino acids. Trimming at V came to 3 bases and at J to 4 bases, leaving 1 base not matched to a gene. As DNA, the CDR3 is TGCAGTGCTAGGACAGGGTCAGATACGCAGTATCTT. Translation gives CSARTGSDTQYL.

The sample holds many counts of this clonotype. The chain couples TRBV12-3 or TRBV12-4 to TRBJ2-1, with a tentative D call TRBD2 (6 bases). V was trimmed by 3 bases and J by 8 bases, leaving 23 bases between them. The CDR3 extends over 17 amino acids. The CDR3 region has the DNA TGTGCCAGCAGTTTTGGGAGATTAGCGGTCTCCAATTATGAGCAGTTCTTC. Translated, it gives CASSFGRLAVSNYEQFF.

The rearrangement joins TRBV19 to TRBJ2-7; 9 positions match TRBD2. CDR3 size: 15 residues. Germline CDR1 and CDR2: LNHDA and SQIVND (reference sequence). CDR3 bases: TGTGCTAGTTCTAACCTAGCGGGGCCGGCCTACGAGCAGTACTTC. Translated: CASSNLAGPAYEQYF.

For this clonotype: Just one base apart from a much larger clone, this may be a read error. J is TRBJ2-1 and V is TRBV27, with 11 nucleotides matching TRBD1. CDR1 and CDR2 (germline): MNHEY, SMNVEV (reference sequence). J was trimmed by 3 bases and V by 5 bases; bases with no gene match: 15. The CDR3 is 19 residues long. CDR3 sequence (DNA): TGTGCCAGCAGTAACGGACAGGGGGCCGGTTGGAGAGACTACAATGAGCAGTTCTTC. Translated: CASSNGQGAGWRDYNEQFF.

This chain connects TRBV6-2 or TRBV6-3 to TRBJ2-2; perhaps TRBD2 as D (6 bases). The germline V gene has CDR1 MNHEY and CDR2 SVGEGT. CDR3 length: 15 amino acids. Trimming removed 5 bases at V and 5 bases at J, with 15 bases between. The CDR3 region has the DNA TGTGCCAGCAGTGCCCTTGAAGGAGGGACCGGGGAGCTGTTTTTT. This gives the protein CASSALEGGTGELFF.

This clonotype was counted ten times or more. The chain carries TRBV6-1 and TRBJ2-1; 12 bases match TRBD2. Trimming took 0 bases from V and 15 from J; bases not matched to a gene: 9. From germline, CDR1 is MNHNS and CDR2 SASEGT. There are 15 residues in the CDR3. The CDR3 DNA reads as TGTGCCAGCAGTGAAGCGAGACTAGCGGGAGTTGGGGCGTTCTTC. It translates to CASSEARLAGVGAFF.

This clonotype appeared a few times. The rearrangement links TRBV3-1 to TRBJ1-5, with D possibly being TRBD1 (5 bases). From germline, CDR1 is LGHDT and CDR2 YNNKEL (reference sequence). Trimming removed 0 bases from V and 4 bases from J, with 13 bases in between. The CDR3 is 16 residues long. CDR3 nucleotide sequence: TGTGCCAGCAGCCAAGATGCGGGGCTCCGGAATCAGCCCCAGCATTTT. Its translation: CASSQDAGLRNQPQHF.

This clonotype has a handful of counts. This chain uses TRBV6-1 with TRBJ1-3, with unresolved D. Per germline, CDR1 MNHNS and CDR2 SASEGT. Trimming took 7 bases from V and 2 from J, leaving 21 bases between them. This CDR3 is built from 17 residues. The CDR3 DNA reads as TGTGCCAGCATTGGAGGGCTTCAGCGGAAAGCTGGAAACACCATATATTTT. It encodes CASIGGLQRKAGNTIYF.

This clonotype was observed at least ten times. This chain joins TRBV11-2 and TRBJ1-4; D gene uncertain. Germline V gene lookup returns CDR1 SGHAT and CDR2 FQNNGV. V was trimmed by 0 bases and J by 8 bases, leaving 1 base between them. The CDR3 spans 11 residues. The CDR3 region has the DNA TGTGCCAGCAGCTTAGAGGAAAAACTGTTTTTT. Its protein is CASSLEEKLFF. The whole variable domain, remainder taken from reference TRBV11-2 and TRBJ1-4, is EAGVAQSPRYKIIEKRQSVAFWCNPISGHATLYWYQQILGQGPKLLIQFQNNGVVDDSQLPKDRFSAERLKGVDSTLKIQPAKLEDSAVYLCASSLEEKLFFGSGTQLSVL.

This clonotype was seen at least ten times. The genes are TRBV6-1 and TRBJ1-5, with unresolved D. CDR1 is MNHNS and CDR2 is SASEGT in the germline V gene. V lost 6 bases to trimming and J lost 0 bases, with 9 bases between them. This CDR3 contains 14 residues. In nucleotides, the CDR3 is TGTGCCAGCAGGTCCGATCTTAGCAATCAGCCCCAGCATTTT. This sequence encodes CASRSDLSNQPQHF.

The DNA for the CDR3 is TGTGCCAGCAGCGTAGCGGGGATGACAATTCAGGGCGAGCAGTACTTC. Its protein product is CASSVAGMTIQGEQYF. The chain employs TRBV9 and TRBJ2-7; D is perhaps TRBD1 or TRBD2 (5 bases each). The V end was cut by 0 bases, the J end by 6 bases, with 19 bases between. From germline, CDR1 is SGDLS and CDR2 YYNGEE. The CDR3 has 16 amino acids.

The genes are TRBV19 and TRBJ2-7, with 9 bases matching TRBD2. The CDR3 is 15 amino acids. CDR1 is LNHDA, CDR2 SQIVND, per germline (reference sequence). J was trimmed by 3 bases and V by 6 bases; bases with no gene match: 9. Here the CDR3 DNA reads TGTGCCAGTAGGATCCGAGCGGGAGGACACTACGAGCAGTACTTC. This translates into CASRIRAGGHYEQYF.

This clonotype was seen ten or more times. CDR3 region: CASSRTSGGGTGELFF. For the CDR3, the DNA is TGTGCCAGCAGCAGGACTAGCGGAGGGGGGACCGGGGAGCTGTTTTTT. The chain carries TRBV9 and TRBJ2-2, with 10 bases lining up with TRBD2. The length of the CDR3 is 16 residues. Germline V gene sequence: CDR1 SGDLS, CDR2 YYNGEE. Unmatched junction bases numbered 8, after V lost 4 bases and J lost 5 bases.

This clonotype was counted ten times or more. The chain carries TRBV2 and TRBJ1-5; no definite D call. The CDR3 contains 13 residues. Trimming left V 2 bases short and J 3 bases short, with 5 bases between. Germline assignment: CDR1 SNHLY and CDR2 FYNNEI. The CDR3 nucleotides are TGTGCCAGCAGTGAATTCCTCAATCAGCCCCAGCATTTT. Translation gives CASSEFLNQPQHF.